This T cell receptor (beta chain) stems from a study of blood T cell repertoires in COVID-19. Generated by immunoSEQ multiplex PCR, the TCRdb table keeps only in-frame clones and is missing some. Of about 430,000 clones in the sample, over 75% are singletons; the top ten hold 1.4% to 1.5%. The material sequenced was PBMCs or T cells enriched from blood (not recorded which). The source is a young woman who had been exposed to COVID-19.

The CDR3 DNA reads as TGTGCCAGCACTCCAACGGGGTTCGCTAACTATGGCTACACCTTC. Protein product: CASTPTGFANYGYTF. This sequence joins TRBV6-5 and TRBJ1-2; D is unresolved. The CDR3 loop spans 15 amino acids. Germline V CDR1 and CDR2: MNHEY, SVGAGI. The germline V and J ends were trimmed by 7 bases and 0 bases, with 15 bases remaining between them.